This TCR beta chain was recorded in a study of blood T cell repertoires in COVID-19. Turning to the study itself: Nucleic acid was either cDNA or gDNA, and it came from T cells, B-cell-depleted T cells, or PBMCs.

Clones were read by immunoSEQ multiplex PCR, and TCRdb kept only the in-frame ones, dropping some. The sample consists of about 320,000 clones, 87% of them appearing once. CDR1 and CDR2 (germline): MNHEY, SMNVEV (reference sequence). The CDR3 has 12 residues. V lost 8 bases to trimming and J lost 4 bases, with 9 bases between them. Participants had their cohort set by participant-reported clinical history. The sequence came from a woman aged 18-29 years who had recovered from COVID-19. The rearrangement uses TRBV27 and TRBJ1-3, with no clear D. Sequencing was carried out using PBMCs or T cells enriched from blood (not recorded which). The CDR3 spells CASGRRGNTIYF. The CDR3 DNA follows: TGTGCCAGCGGTCGGAGGGGAAACACCATATATTTT.